This entry features one T cell receptor (beta chain) sequence. The data were taken from a study of siplizumab effects on memory and regulatory T cells. CDR1 is SQVTM, CDR2 ANQGSEA, per germline. Trimming removed 0 bases at V and 3 bases at J, with 12 bases between. This CDR3 comprises 15 residues. TCRdb keeps only in-frame clones here, not all; method: immunoSEQ multiplex PCR. The sample lists fewer than 60,000 clones, roughly 93% occurring once. This clonotype originated in a human donor in good health. The sample taken for sequencing was CD8+ T cells sorted from blood. V is TRBV29-1 and J is TRBJ2-1; D uncertain. The CDR3 reads CSVEDLVGLYNEQFF. CDR3 nucleotides: TGCAGCGTTGAAGATCTCGTGGGCCTCTACAATGAGCAGTTCTTC.